This T cell receptor (beta chain) was recorded in a study of blood T cell repertoires in COVID-19. Study background: Acute-phase and convalescent COVID-19 samples originated in the United States, Italy and Spain. T cells, B-cell-depleted T cells, or PBMCs provided the cDNA or gDNA that served as material.

Germline CDR1 LNHDA, CDR2 SQIVND (reference sequence). This CDR3 spans 13 amino acids. V was clipped by 5 bases and J by 4 bases; unmatched bases: 0. Authors' processing steps: Amplification of reference gene primers provided the estimated nucleated cell counts. The assay was immunoSEQ multiplex PCR, and TCRdb's table has in-frame clones only and misses some. V and J calls and clone size are copied from that table; D and trimming were computed from the DNA. The repertoire holds about 260,000 clones, with more than 85% as singletons. Seattle-derived patients entered the study during active infection and were followed longitudinally.

V is TRBV19 and J is TRBJ2-1; 9 bases fit TRBD1. Input material: peripheral blood. The source is a person between 18 and 30 years old with COVID-19, enrolled during active disease. The CDR3 coding sequence is TGTGCCAGTAGTGACAGGGGGTACAATGAGCAGTTCTTC. Residues: CASSDRGYNEQFF.